These 21 T cell receptor beta chains were sequenced from one sample in a study of radiation and T cells in renal cell carcinoma. Time point specified: blood 4 weeks post-SBRT, at nephrectomy. Sample treatment: 15 Gy SBRT to primary tumor, nephrectomy 4 weeks later. Sequencing used immunoSEQ multiplex PCR; TCRdb keeps in-frame clones, though not all of them. The table records approximately 65,000 clones, over 60% of them present only once. The specimen was blood, collected from a patient whose treatment included radiotherapy and nephrectomy. These receptors were obtained from a man aged 55-75 years with renal cell carcinoma.

V is TRBV6-1 and J is TRBJ2-2, with TRBD1 matching over 7 bases. Germline trimming cut 4 bases from V and 1 base from J; bases unmatched to any gene: 0. This CDR3 has 14 residues. Germline CDR1 reads MNHNS; CDR2 reads SASEGT. The CDR3 is CASSGTGNTGELFF. CDR3 in DNA: TGTGCCAGCAGTGGGACAGGGAACACCGGGGAGCTGTTTTTT.

This clone appeared a few times. V gene TRBV28 combines with J gene TRBJ1-6; 8 nucleotides align to TRBD1. This CDR3 spans 15 amino acids. Germline V gene sequence: CDR1 MDHEN, CDR2 SYDVKM. Trimming cost V 4 bases and J 10 bases; bases outside gene matches: 9. The CDR3 protein is CASSSGQGHTSPLHF. The CDR3 DNA reads as TGTGCCAGCAGTTCCGGACAGGGACACACCTCACCCCTCCACTTT.

This clone was picked up one time. This sequence joins TRBV6-6 and TRBJ2-3; TRBD2 aligns across 10 bases. Germline V gene data show CDR1 as MNHNY and CDR2 as SVGAGI (reference sequence). The CDR3 has 16 residues. The V and J ends lost 6 bases and 0 bases, in that order; junction bases with no gene match: 6. The CDR3 spells CASSVLAGPSTDTQYF. For the CDR3, the DNA is TGTGCCAGCAGCGTACTAGCGGGACCTAGCACAGATACGCAGTATTTT.

V and J are TRBV7-2 and TRBJ1-5, with 7 positions matching TRBD1. The CDR3 runs 13 residues. CDR1 is SGHTA, CDR2 FQGNSA, per germline. The V and J ends lost 5 bases and 3 bases, in that order; junction bases with no gene match: 1. CDR3 nucleotide sequence: TGTGCCAGCAGCGGGACAGCCAATCAGCCCCAGCATTTT. Protein sequence: CASSGTANQPQHF. Supplemented by reference TRBV7-2 and TRBJ1-5, the full variable domain reads GAGVSQSPSNKVTEKGKDVELRCDPISGHTALYWYRQSLGQGLEFLIYFQGNSAPDKSGLPSDRFSAERTGGSVSTLTIQRTQQEDSAVYLCASSGTANQPQHFGDGTRLSIL.

The V call is TRBV28, the J call TRBJ2-7; TRBD1 might be the D (5 bases). The V gene lost 4 bases and the J gene lost 0 bases, with 13 bases spanning the gap. Germline values: CDR1 MDHEN, CDR2 SYDVKM. CDR3 length equals 15 residues. The CDR3 loop is CASSSPGQNSYEQYV. CDR3 nucleotide sequence: TGTGCCAGCAGTTCCCCAGGACAAAACTCCTACGAGCAGTACGTC.

In this sample, this clone turned up once. This chain links TRBV7-2 with TRBJ2-7; D not certain. Germline CDR1 and CDR2: SGHTA and FQGNSA. The CDR3 consists of 11 residues. The V gene lost 1 base and the J gene lost 6 bases, with 4 bases spanning the gap. The CDR3 reads CASSLVGEQYF. CDR3 nucleotides: TGTGCCAGCAGCTTAGTTGGCGAGCAGTACTTC. The full variable domain, in which reference TRBV7-2 and TRBJ2-7 provide the parts outside the CDR3, is GAGVSQSPSNKVTEKGKDVELRCDPISGHTALYWYRQSLGQGLEFLIYFQGNSAPDKSGLPSDRFSAERTGGSVSTLTIQRTQQEDSAVYLCASSLVGEQYFGPGTRLTVT.

The CDR3 loop reads CASSFGTGERTEAFF. The CDR3 DNA sequence: TGTGCCAGCAGCTTTGGGACAGGGGAGAGAACTGAAGCTTTCTTT. This sequence joins TRBV7-3 and TRBJ1-1; 10 bases are a match to TRBD1. Trimming at V came to 3 bases and at J to 5 bases, leaving 6 bases not matched to a gene. This CDR3 region has 15 residues. Germline V CDR1 and CDR2: SGHTA, FQGTGA.

V is TRBV19 and J is TRBJ2-2, with a weak D call TRBD1 (6 bases). Between the trimmed V and J ends, which lost 5 bases and 3 bases, there was a span of 10 bases. The CDR3 is 14 amino acids. CDR1 and CDR2 (germline): LNHDA, SQIVND (reference sequence). The CDR3 loop is CASSFQGYTGELFF. DNA for the CDR3: TGTGCCAGTAGTTTTCAGGGGTACACCGGGGAGCTGTTTTTT.

The sample holds one count of this clone. CDR3 loop: CASSAGELGITDTQYF. The CDR3 DNA reads as TGTGCCTCCTCGGCAGGGGAGCTTGGTATCACAGATACGCAGTATTTT. The chain is built from TRBV19 and TRBJ2-3; D possibly corresponds to TRBD1 (6 bases). The V end was cut by 11 bases, the J end by 2 bases, with 23 bases between. This CDR3 has 16 residues. Germline V gives CDR1 LNHDA, CDR2 SQIVND (reference sequence).

This sequence joins TRBV7-2 and TRBJ2-2, with D possibly being TRBD2 (5 bases). CDR3 length: 15 residues. Per the germline V gene, CDR1 is SGHTA and CDR2 is FQGNSA. V lost 5 bases and J 4 bases, leaving 14 bases between the germline ends. CDR3 coding DNA: TGTGCCAGCAGCATACTAGTGGGTGCCACCGGGGAGCTGTTTTTT. It codes for CASSILVGATGELFF.

The V and J genes are TRBV7-8 and TRBJ1-3, with unresolved D. V was clipped by 7 bases and J by 5 bases, with 18 bases between them. CDR1 SGHVS and CDR2 FQNEAQ come from the germline V gene. The CDR3 runs 15 residues. The chain's CDR3 is CASTRSPLTRNTIYF. The CDR3 bases are TGTGCCAGCACCCGTTCCCCCCTGACGAGAAACACCATATATTTT.

This clone was counted only a few times. The gene calls are TRBV5-1 and TRBJ2-7; a possible D gene is TRBD2 (6 bases). The CDR3 covers 17 residues. The germline V gene encodes CDR1 SGHRS and CDR2 YFSETQ. The ends were cut back, 0 bases at V and 1 base at J, with 17 bases in the middle. CDR3 DNA sequence: TGCGCCAGCAGCTTGGGACCGGCGGGACGGAGATCCTACGAGCAGTACGTC. Translated, it gives CASSLGPAGRRSYEQYV.

This clone is a singleton in its sample. The chain recombines TRBV13 with TRBJ2-2; possible D gene TRBD1, 6 bases. The CDR3 contains 13 residues. Trimming pared 5 bases from V and 8 bases from J, leaving 12 bases between. Germline assignment: CDR1 PRHDT and CDR2 FYEKMQ (reference sequence). CDR3 sequence reads: CASSRQASGELFF. CDR3 bases: TGTGCCAGCAGCCGACAGGCTTCAGGGGAGCTGTTTTTT.

The V and J genes are TRBV6-4 and TRBJ2-3; D remains unclear. This CDR3 comprises 15 residues. Per the germline V gene, CDR1 is MRHNA and CDR2 is SNTAGT. The V gene lost 4 bases and the J gene lost 2 bases, with 13 bases spanning the gap. The CDR3 nucleotides are TGTGCCAGCAGTGCCGATTATCTAGACACAGATACGCAGTATTTT. Translation: CASSADYLDTDTQYF.

The rearrangement joins TRBV6-5 to TRBJ1-3; D possibly corresponds to TRBD1 (5 bases). The ends were cut back, 6 bases at V and 2 bases at J, with 11 bases in the middle. This CDR3 spans 14 amino acids. CDR1 is MNHEY, CDR2 SVGAGI, per germline. The CDR3 nucleotides read TGTGCCAGCAGACCTTCGACAGCTGGAAACACCATATATTTT. It specifies CASRPSTAGNTIYF.

The chain carries TRBV10-2 and TRBJ1-4; no definite D call. Trimming took 2 bases from V and 2 from J, leaving 3 bases between them. CDR1 is WSHSY and CDR2 is SAAADI in the germline V gene. The CDR3 loop spans 13 amino acids. Written as DNA, the CDR3 is TGCGCCAGCAGTGAGCCCACTAATGAAAAACTGTTTTTT. Its protein is CASSEPTNEKLFF.

The chain uses TRBV7-9 and TRBJ2-3, with 12 bases matching TRBD1. V shed 5 bases, J shed 3 bases, and the junction held 6 bases outside the gene matches. Germline V gene data show CDR1 as SEHNR and CDR2 as FQNEAQ (reference sequence). This CDR3 is built from 16 residues. The DNA of the CDR3 is TGTGCCAGCAGCCCTCCGGGACAGGGGGCTACAGATACGCAGTATTTT. Protein product: CASSPPGQGATDTQYF.

The rearrangement joins TRBV27 to TRBJ1-5; D gene ambiguous. Germline V lookup: CDR1 MNHEY, CDR2 SMNVEV (reference sequence). Trimming pared 5 bases from V and 9 bases from J, leaving 14 bases between. The CDR3 spans 13 residues. CDR3 sequence reads: CASSVGLGLPQHF. CDR3 bases: TGTGCCAGCAGTGTTGGGCTCGGCTTGCCCCAGCATTTT.

The chain links TRBV25-1 to TRBJ1-1; the D gene is possibly TRBD1 (5 bases). The CDR3 consists of 16 residues. V was shortened by 2 bases and J by 1 base, with 14 bases between the two germline ends. CDR1 and CDR2 from the germline V gene are MGHDK and SYGVNS. Here the CDR3 reads CASSEPPGGRNTEAFF. In DNA form, the CDR3 reads TGTGCCAGCAGTGAACCCCCCGGGGGTCGGAACACTGAAGCTTTCTTT. Based on the CDR3 plus reference TRBV25-1 and TRBJ1-1, the full variable domain is EADIYQTPRYLVIGTGKKITLECSQTMGHDKMYWYQQDPGMELHLIHYSYGVNSTEKGDLSSESTVSRIRTEHFPLTLESARPSHTSQYLCASSEPPGGRNTEAFFGQGTRLTVV.

The CDR3: CASSPSGTSASLKFF. CDR3 in DNA: TGTGCCAGCAGCCCCTCCGGGACTAGCGCGTCCCTAAAGTTCTTC. J is TRBJ2-1 and V is TRBV7-8; 10 bases match TRBD2. Germline assignment: CDR1 SGHVS and CDR2 FQNEAQ. V lost 5 bases and J lost 14; bases outside the gene matches: 15. The CDR3 runs 15 residues.

V and J are TRBV9 and TRBJ1-1; 7 bases fit TRBD1. Looked up from germline, CDR1 is SGDLS and CDR2 is YYNGEE. The length of the CDR3 is 14 residues. V dropped 4 bases and J dropped 1; count of bases not matched to a gene: 4. CDR3 residues: CASSTRGENTEAFF. For the CDR3, the DNA is TGTGCCAGCAGCACCAGGGGGGAGAACACTGAAGCTTTCTTT.